This T cell receptor beta chain was captured in a study of breast tumors, draining lymph nodes, adjacent tissues. Study-wide results and limits: That most tumor T cells come from lymph nodes remained unproven. Tumor and nontumor repertoires were significantly more similar in luminal-like than in basal-like breast cancer. Data fit most tumor T cells coming from lymph node, expanding in tumor. Tumor repertoires ranked between lymph nodes and nontumor tissue in diversity, with V and J gene preferences.

The lymph nodes were axillary draining lymph nodes from breast cancer patients. TCRdb re-derived calls from the multiplex PCR reads in MiXCR, one entry per CDR3 protein. Among roughly 260,000 distinct CDR3 sequences listed, around 30% were seen once. A remark on this clonotype: Its antigen is still unknown.

The CDR3 is 18 amino acids. The V segment lost 3 bases and the J segment 7 bases; nucleotides outside the gene matches: 15. Germline assignment: CDR1 SGHAT and CDR2 FQDESV (reference sequence). This TCR was sampled from a female donor with breast cancer. Some clones in this sample may be carry-over from other donors' samples. The sample consisted of axillary lymph node tissue. V and J are TRBV11-1 and TRBJ2-1, with TRBD2 matching 10 bases. This CDR3 reads CASSFVIFALAGVNEQFF. The CDR3 region has the DNA TGTGCCAGCAGCTTCGTAATATTCGCTCTAGCGGGAGTGAATGAGCAGTTCTTC.